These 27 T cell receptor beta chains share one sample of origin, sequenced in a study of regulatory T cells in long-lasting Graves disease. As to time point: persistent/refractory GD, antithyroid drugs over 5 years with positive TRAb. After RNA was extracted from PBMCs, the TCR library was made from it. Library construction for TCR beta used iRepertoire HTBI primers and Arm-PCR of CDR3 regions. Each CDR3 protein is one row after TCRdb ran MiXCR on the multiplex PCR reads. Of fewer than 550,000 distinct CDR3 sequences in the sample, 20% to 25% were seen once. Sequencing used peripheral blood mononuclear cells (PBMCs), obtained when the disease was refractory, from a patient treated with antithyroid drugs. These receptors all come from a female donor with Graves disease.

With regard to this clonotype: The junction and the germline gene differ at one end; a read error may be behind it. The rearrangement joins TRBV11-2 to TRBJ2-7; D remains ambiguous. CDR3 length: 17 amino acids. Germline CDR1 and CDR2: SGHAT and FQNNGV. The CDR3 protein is CACSLGVISTLLYEQYF. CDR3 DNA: TGTGCCTGCAGCTTAGGCGTAATCAGCACGCTCCTTTACGAGCAGTACTTC.

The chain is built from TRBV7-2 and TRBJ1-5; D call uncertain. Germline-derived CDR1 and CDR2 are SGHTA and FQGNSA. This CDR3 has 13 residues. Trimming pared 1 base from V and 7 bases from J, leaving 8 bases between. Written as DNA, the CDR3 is TGTGCCAGCAGCTTAGATACGGGCCAGCCCCAGCATTTT. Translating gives CASSLDTGQPQHF.

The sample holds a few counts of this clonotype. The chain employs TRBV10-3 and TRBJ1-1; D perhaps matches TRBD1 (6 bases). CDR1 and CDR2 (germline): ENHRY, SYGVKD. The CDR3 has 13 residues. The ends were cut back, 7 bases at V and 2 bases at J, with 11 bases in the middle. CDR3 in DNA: TGTGCCATCACCCGGGACAAAAACACTGAAGCTTTCTTT. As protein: CAITRDKNTEAFF.

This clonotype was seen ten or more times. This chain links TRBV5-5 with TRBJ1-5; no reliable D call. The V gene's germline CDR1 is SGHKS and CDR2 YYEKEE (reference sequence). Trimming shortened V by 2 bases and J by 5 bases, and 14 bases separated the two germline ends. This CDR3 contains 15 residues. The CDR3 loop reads CASSFEGRRDQPQHF. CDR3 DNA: TGTGCCAGCAGCTTCGAGGGCAGGCGGGATCAGCCCCAGCATTTT. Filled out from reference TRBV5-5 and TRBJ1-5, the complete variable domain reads DAGVTQSPTHLIKTRGQQVTLRCSPISGHKSVSWYQQVLGQGPQFIFQYYEKEERGRGNFPDRFSARQFPNYSSELNVNALLLGDSALYLCASSFEGRRDQPQHFGDGTRLSIL.

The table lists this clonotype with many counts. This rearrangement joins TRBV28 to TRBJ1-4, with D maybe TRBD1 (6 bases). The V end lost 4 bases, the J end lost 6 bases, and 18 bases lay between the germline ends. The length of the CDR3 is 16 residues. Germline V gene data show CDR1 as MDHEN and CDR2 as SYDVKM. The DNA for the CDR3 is TGTGCCAGCAGTTCCCTTGGCGGGGGCAAGGATGAAAAACTGTTTTTT. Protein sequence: CASSSLGGGKDEKLFF.

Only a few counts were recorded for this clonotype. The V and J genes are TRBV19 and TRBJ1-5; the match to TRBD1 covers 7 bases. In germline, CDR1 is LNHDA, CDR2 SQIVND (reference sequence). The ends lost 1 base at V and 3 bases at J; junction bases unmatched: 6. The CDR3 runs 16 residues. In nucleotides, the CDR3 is TGTGCCAGTAGTATAGGGACAGGTAAGGACAATCAGCCCCAGCATTTT. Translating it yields CASSIGTGKDNQPQHF.

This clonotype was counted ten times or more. This chain's CDR3 is CASSFGTPRETLHF. CDR3 DNA: TGTGCCAGCAGCTTCGGGACCCCCAGAGAAACCCTCCACTTT. The chain is built from TRBV11-1 and TRBJ1-6, with a tentative D call TRBD1 (5 bases). The CDR3 is made up of 14 amino acids. Germline assignment: CDR1 SGHAT and CDR2 FQDESV (reference sequence). Trimming left V 3 bases short and J 14 bases short, with 17 bases between. Complete variable domain (other parts from reference TRBV11-1 and TRBJ1-6): EAEVAQSPRYKITEKSQAVAFWCDPISGHATLYWYRQILGQGPELLVQFQDESVVDDSQLPKDRFSAERLKGVDSTLKIQPAELGDSAMYLCASSFGTPRETLHFGNGTRLTVT.

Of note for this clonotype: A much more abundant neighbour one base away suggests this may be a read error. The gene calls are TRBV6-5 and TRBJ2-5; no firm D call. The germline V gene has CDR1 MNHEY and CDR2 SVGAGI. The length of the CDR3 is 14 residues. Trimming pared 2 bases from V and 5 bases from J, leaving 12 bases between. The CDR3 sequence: CASSYAEFTETQYF. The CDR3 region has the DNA TGTGCCAGCAGTTACGCGGAGTTCACGGAGACCCAGTACTTC.

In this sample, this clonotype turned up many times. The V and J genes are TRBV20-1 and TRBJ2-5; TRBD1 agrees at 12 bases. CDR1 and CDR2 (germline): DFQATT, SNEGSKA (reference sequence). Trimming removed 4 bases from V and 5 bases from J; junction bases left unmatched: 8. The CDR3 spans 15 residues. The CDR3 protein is CSATPGQGAVETQYF. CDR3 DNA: TGCAGTGCTACCCCGGGACAGGGGGCAGTGGAGACCCAGTACTTC.

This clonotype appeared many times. Here the CDR3 DNA reads TGTGCCAGCAGCCAAGTGGGGGGCGAGCAGTACTTC. The encoded protein is CASSQVGGEQYF. The rearrangement joins TRBV3-1 to TRBJ2-7; D is possibly TRBD2 (6 bases). Germline loops: CDR1 LGHDT, CDR2 YNNKEL (reference sequence). CDR3 size: 12 residues. Deletions cut 1 base from V and 6 bases from J, with 7 bases between.

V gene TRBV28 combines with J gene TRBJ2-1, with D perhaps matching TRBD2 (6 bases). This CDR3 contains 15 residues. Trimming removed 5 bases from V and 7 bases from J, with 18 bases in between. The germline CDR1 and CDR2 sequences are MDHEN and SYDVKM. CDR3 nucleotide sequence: TGTGCCAGCAGTGTCGCCGGGAGCATGGCAAATGAGCAGTTCTTC. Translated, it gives CASSVAGSMANEQFF.

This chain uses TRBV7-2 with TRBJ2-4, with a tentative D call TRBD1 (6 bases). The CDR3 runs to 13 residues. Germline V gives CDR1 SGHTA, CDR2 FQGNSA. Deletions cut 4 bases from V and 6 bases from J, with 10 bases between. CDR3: CASSSPGVNIQYF. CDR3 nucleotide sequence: TGTGCCAGCAGCTCTCCAGGGGTAAACATTCAGTACTTC.

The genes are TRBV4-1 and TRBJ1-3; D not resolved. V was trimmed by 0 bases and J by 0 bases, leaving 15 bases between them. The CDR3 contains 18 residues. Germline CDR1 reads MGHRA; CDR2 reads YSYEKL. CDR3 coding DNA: TGCGCCAGCAGCCAAGATCCTCCGGTAGTGACCTCTGGAAACACCATATATTTT. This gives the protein CASSQDPPVVTSGNTIYF.

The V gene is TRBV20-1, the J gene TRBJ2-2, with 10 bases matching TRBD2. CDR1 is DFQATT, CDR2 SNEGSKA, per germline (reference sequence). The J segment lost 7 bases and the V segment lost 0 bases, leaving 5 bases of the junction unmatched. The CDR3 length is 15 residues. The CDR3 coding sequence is TGCAGTGCTAGAGATCAAGCGGGAGGGCGCGGGGAGCTGTTTTTT. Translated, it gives CSARDQAGGRGELFF.

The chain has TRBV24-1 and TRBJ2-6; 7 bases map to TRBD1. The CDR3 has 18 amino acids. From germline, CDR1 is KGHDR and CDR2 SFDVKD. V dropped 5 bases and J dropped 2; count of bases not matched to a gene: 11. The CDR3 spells CATSGVTGVFPGANVLTF. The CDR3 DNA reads TGTGCCACCAGTGGAGTAACAGGGGTTTTCCCTGGGGCCAACGTCCTGACTTTC.

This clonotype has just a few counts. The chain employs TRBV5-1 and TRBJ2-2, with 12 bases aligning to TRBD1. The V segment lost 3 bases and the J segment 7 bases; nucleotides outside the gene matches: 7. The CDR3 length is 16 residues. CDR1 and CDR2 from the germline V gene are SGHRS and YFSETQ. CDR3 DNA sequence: TGCGCCAGCAGCTCGGGACAGGGGGCGCTTCACGGGGAGCTGTTTTTT. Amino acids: CASSSGQGALHGELFF.

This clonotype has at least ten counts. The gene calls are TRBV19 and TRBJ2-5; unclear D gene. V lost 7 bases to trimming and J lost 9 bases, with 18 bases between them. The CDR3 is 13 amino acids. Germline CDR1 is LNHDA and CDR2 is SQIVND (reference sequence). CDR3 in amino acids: CASTQVSGSAQYF. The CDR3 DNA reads TGTGCCAGTACGCAGGTTTCGGGTTCGGCCCAGTACTTC.

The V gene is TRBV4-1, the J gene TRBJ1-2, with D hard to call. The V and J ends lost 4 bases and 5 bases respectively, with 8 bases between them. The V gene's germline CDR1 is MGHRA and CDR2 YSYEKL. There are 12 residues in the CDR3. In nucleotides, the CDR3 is TGCGCCAGCAGCCGGTTGGGTTATGGCTACACCTTC. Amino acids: CASSRLGYGYTF.

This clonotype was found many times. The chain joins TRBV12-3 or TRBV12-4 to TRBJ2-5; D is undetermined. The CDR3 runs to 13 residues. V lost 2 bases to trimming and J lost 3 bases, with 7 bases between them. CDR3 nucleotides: TGTGCCAGCAGTTTATTGGGAAAAGAGACCCAGTACTTC. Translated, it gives CASSLLGKETQYF.

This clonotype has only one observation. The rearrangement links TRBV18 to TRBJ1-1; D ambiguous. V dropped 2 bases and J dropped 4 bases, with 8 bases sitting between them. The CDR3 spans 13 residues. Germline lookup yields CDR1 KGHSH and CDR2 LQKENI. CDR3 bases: TGTGCCAGCTCACCAGAGGCAGCCACTGAAGCTTTCTTT. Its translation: CASSPEAATEAFF.

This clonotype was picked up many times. CDR3 nucleotides: TGTGCCAGCAGCACTAGCGGGAGGCAAGAGACCCAGTACTTC. It encodes CASSTSGRQETQYF. This rearrangement joins TRBV12-3 or TRBV12-4 to TRBJ2-5; 12 bases are a match to TRBD2. This CDR3 has 14 residues. The junction had 1 base not matched to a gene; V was cut back by 6 bases and J by 2 bases.

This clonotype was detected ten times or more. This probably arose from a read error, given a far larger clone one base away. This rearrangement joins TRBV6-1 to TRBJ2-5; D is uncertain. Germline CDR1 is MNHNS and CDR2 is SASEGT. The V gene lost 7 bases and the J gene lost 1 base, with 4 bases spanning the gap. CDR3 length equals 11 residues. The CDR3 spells CASTFQETQYF. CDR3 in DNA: TGTGCCAGCACCTTCCAAGAGACCCAGTACTTC.

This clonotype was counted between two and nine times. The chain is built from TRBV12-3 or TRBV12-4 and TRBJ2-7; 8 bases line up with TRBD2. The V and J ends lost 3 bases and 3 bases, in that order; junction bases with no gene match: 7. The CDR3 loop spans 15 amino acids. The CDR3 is CASSFGDSGNYEQYF. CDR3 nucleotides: TGTGCCAGCAGTTTCGGGGATAGCGGGAACTACGAGCAGTACTTC.

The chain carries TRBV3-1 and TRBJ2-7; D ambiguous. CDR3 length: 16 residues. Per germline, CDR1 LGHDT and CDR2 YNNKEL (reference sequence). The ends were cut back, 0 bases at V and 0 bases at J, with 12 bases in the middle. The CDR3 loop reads CASSQETAVHSYEQYF. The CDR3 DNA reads TGTGCCAGCAGCCAAGAAACGGCAGTCCACTCCTACGAGCAGTACTTC.

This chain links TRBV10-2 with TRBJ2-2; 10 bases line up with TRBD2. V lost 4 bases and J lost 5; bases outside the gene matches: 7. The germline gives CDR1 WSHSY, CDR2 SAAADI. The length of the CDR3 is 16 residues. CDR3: CASSVEAGGPTGELFF. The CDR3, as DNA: TGCGCCAGCAGTGTGGAAGCGGGAGGGCCGACCGGGGAGCTGTTTTTT.

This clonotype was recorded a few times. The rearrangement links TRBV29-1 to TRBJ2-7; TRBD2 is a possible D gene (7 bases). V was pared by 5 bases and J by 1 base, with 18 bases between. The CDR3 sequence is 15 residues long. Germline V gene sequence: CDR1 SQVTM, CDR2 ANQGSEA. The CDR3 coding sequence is TGCAGCGTTCAAGGAGAGGGGGGGTATTCCTACGAGCAGTACTTC. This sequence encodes CSVQGEGGYSYEQYF.

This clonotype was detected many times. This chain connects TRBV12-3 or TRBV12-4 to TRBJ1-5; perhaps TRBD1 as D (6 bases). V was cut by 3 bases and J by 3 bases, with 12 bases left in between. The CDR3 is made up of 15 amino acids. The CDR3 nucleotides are TGTGCCAGCAGTTTCTACGACAGGAACAATCAGCCCCAGCATTTT. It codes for CASSFYDRNNQPQHF.